The clone carrying this TCR beta chain appeared once. A junction end diverges from the germline sequence, so it may reflect a read error. TCRdb redid the calling of the reads with MiXCR, one entry per CDR3 protein. The sample yields around 60,000 distinct CDR3 sequences, 21% seen once. This entry comes from a study of lung T cells in sarcoidosis with Löfgren's syndrome. What was sequenced was CD4+ T cells from PBMCs. The clonotype comes from a human donor with sarcoidosis (Löfgren's syndrome or another form), or a control subject (not recorded which).

For the CDR3, the DNA is TGTGCCAGCAGCTTTGGGACAGGCCCCCGGCACTTC. Residues: CASSFGTGPRHF. This chain uses TRBV11-2 with TRBJ2-7; 8 nucleotides agree with TRBD1. Germline CDR1 reads SGHAT; CDR2 reads FQNNGV. This CDR3 comprises 12 residues.